This TCR beta chain was sequenced in a study of cytomegalovirus exposure and HLA in healthy donors. Vbeta (60) and Jbeta (13) primers were used in the PCR. Measured with immunoSEQ multiplex PCR; TCRdb has only the in-frame clones, and not every one. The data contain 75,000 to 95,000 clones, around 84% of them singletons. The donors comprised healthy bone marrow donors. Trimming stripped 1 base from V and 2 bases from J, with 9 bases between. The germline V gene has CDR1 SGHVS and CDR2 FNYEAQ. This CDR3 has 15 residues. The material sequenced was PBMCs. The receptor was derived from a man between 18 and 35 years old in good health and CMV-seronegative. The V call is TRBV7-6, the J call TRBJ2-1; D is unclear. CDR3 sequence (DNA): TGTGCCAGCAGCTTAGGGCTGGTCCCCTACAATGAGCAGTTCTTC. It encodes CASSLGLVPYNEQFF.